This entry lists 27 T cell receptor beta chains sequenced from one sample in a study of kidney transplant recipient with SARS-CoV-2 infection. TCRdb processed the reads anew with MiXCR; each CDR3 protein has one entry. The data show about 240,000 distinct CDR3 sequences, under 30% seen once. This specimen consisted of a blood sample, obtained at baseline and on approximately day 120 from a kidney transplant recipient. These receptors all come from a young adult male patient who had COVID-19 and was a kidney transplant recipient. A subset of T cells may come from the graft donor.

This clonotype has ten or more counts. This chain joins TRBV30 and TRBJ2-1; TRBD2 agrees at 13 bases. CDR3 size: 18 residues. Germline V lookup: CDR1 GTSNPN, CDR2 SVGIG (reference sequence). Trimming cost V 0 bases and J 2 bases; bases outside gene matches: 7. Here the CDR3 reads CAWSVITSGRGTYNEQFF. CDR3 in DNA: TGTGCCTGGAGTGTAATTACTAGCGGGAGGGGAACCTACAATGAGCAGTTCTTC.

The chain couples TRBV20-1 to TRBJ2-5; no reliable D call. Germline CDR1 reads DFQATT; CDR2 reads SNEGSKA (reference sequence). V was cut by 2 bases and J by 1 base, with 11 bases left in between. The CDR3 extends over 14 amino acids. The CDR3 sequence: CSARTPRTQETQYF. CDR3 nucleotide sequence: TGCAGTGCTAGAACCCCGAGAACCCAAGAGACCCAGTACTTC.

As for this clonotype: This may be a read error: a much more frequent sequence differs by one nucleotide. The J gene is TRBJ1-2, the V gene TRBV24-1; D not certain. Germline CDR1 and CDR2: KGHDR and SFDVKD. This CDR3 is built from 17 residues. V was trimmed by 6 bases and J by 4 bases, leaving 23 bases between them. CDR3 amino acids: CATSPECSTRKTYGYTF. The CDR3 DNA reads TGTGCCACCAGTCCGGAGTGTAGTACCAGAAAGACCTATGGCTACACCTTC.

This clonotype was counted ten times or more. This sequence joins TRBV20-1 and TRBJ2-1; 8 bases line up with TRBD2. With 7 bases clipped from V and 4 bases from J, the junction kept 9 bases outside the gene matches. CDR1 and CDR2 (germline): DFQATT, SNEGSKA (reference sequence). This CDR3 has 14 residues. CDR3 sequence reads: CSVPTSEDYNEQFF. The CDR3 nucleotides read TGCAGTGTTCCGACTAGCGAAGATTACAATGAGCAGTTCTTC.

This clonotype was seen ten or more times. V and J are TRBV1 and TRBJ2-6. TRBV1 is a pseudogene locus. The CDR3 extends over 18 amino acids. The CDR3 reads CTSSLQSLCTKSGQRPDF. The CDR3, as DNA: TGCACCAGCAGCCTTCAAAGTTTGTGCACAAAGTCGGGCCAACGTCCTGATTTC.

To note about this clonotype: The junction departs from germline at one end; a sequencing error may be responsible. The genes are TRBV25-1 and TRBJ1-2; D ambiguous. Germline CDR1 reads MGHDK; CDR2 reads SYGVNS. CDR3 length equals 17 residues. Written as DNA, the CDR3 is TGTGACAGCAGTACCTCAGTAGAACTGGGAAAGACCTATGGCTACACCTTC. Translated, it gives CDSSTSVELGKTYGYTF.

This chain connects TRBV5-5 to TRBJ2-1; possibly TRBD1 or TRBD2 for D (6 bases each). V was cut by 4 bases and J by 6 bases, with 17 bases left in between. This CDR3 region has 15 residues. From germline, CDR1 is SGHKS and CDR2 YYEKEE (reference sequence). This chain's CDR3 is CASSLRGGMGNEQFF. In DNA, the CDR3 is TGTGCCAGCAGCCTACGAGGGGGGATGGGCAATGAGCAGTTCTTC.

This clonotype was recorded many times. The V and J genes are TRBV6-5 and TRBJ1-2, with D possibly matching TRBD1 (5 bases). Between the trimmed V and J ends, which lost 7 bases and 7 bases, there was a span of 10 bases. Germline CDR1 and CDR2: MNHEY and SVGAGI. The CDR3 sequence is 11 residues long. Here the CDR3 reads CASTQVGGYTF. The CDR3 nucleotides read TGTGCCAGCACACAGGTTGGTGGCTACACCTTC.

Comment on this clonotype: Given a much more abundant clone one base away, this may be a read error. This chain joins TRBV3-1 and TRBJ1-1; D unclear. Germline V gene data show CDR1 as LGHDT and CDR2 as YNNKEL (reference sequence). The CDR3 is 17 residues long. Trimming removed 5 bases from V and 7 bases from J, with 26 bases in between. CDR3 bases: TGTGCCAGCAGCTCGTATGTTCCCATTTCAATTCGCATTGAAGCTTTCTTT. Encoded protein: CASSSYVPISIRIEAFF.

In regard to this clonotype: Being one base from a much bigger clone, this may be a read error. This chain joins TRBV25-1 and TRBJ2-7, with D hard to call. Germline V gene lookup returns CDR1 MGHDK and CDR2 SYGVNS. The CDR3 is made up of 11 amino acids. CDR3 loop: CTSTSHDEQYF. CDR3 nucleotide sequence: TGTACCAGCACGAGTCACGACGAGCAGTACTTC.

The table lists this clonotype with many counts. The chain joins TRBV6-8 to TRBJ2-7; the match to TRBD2 covers 7 bases. CDR3 length: 13 amino acids. The germline CDR1 and CDR2 sequences are MNHGY and SAAAGT. V gave up 6 bases and J gave up 6 bases; unmatched junction bases: 8. The CDR3 region has the DNA TGTGCCAGCAGAGTTTCGGGGGGAACCGAGCAGTACTTC. This codes for CASRVSGGTEQYF.

The chain recombines TRBV20-1 with TRBJ2-1; 9 bases map to TRBD2. V was pared by 5 bases and J by 9 bases, with 8 bases of the junction left unmatched. CDR1 and CDR2 (germline): DFQATT, SNEGSKA (reference sequence). The CDR3 length is 13 residues. The CDR3 here is CSARKVREGEQFF. CDR3 sequence (DNA): TGCAGTGCTCGCAAGGTGCGGGAGGGTGAGCAGTTCTTC.

This clonotype was seen at least ten times. The chain has TRBV14 and TRBJ1-1; D not resolved. This CDR3 region has 13 residues. V lost 4 bases and J 0 bases, leaving 6 bases between the germline ends. Germline V gene lookup returns CDR1 SGHDN and CDR2 FVKESK. Here the CDR3 DNA reads TGTGCCAGCAGCCTGACAATGAACACTGAAGCTTTCTTT. This encodes CASSLTMNTEAFF.

This clonotype has at least ten counts. The gene calls are TRBV24-1 and TRBJ1-2, with D uncertain. From germline, CDR1 is KGHDR and CDR2 SFDVKD. Trimming removed 6 bases at V and 4 bases at J, with 23 bases between. The CDR3 runs 17 residues. DNA of the CDR3: TGTGCCACCAGTATGTGGAGTAGTACCAGAAAGACCTATGGCTACACCTTC. This sequence encodes CATSMWSSTRKTYGYTF.

This clonotype was recorded at least ten times. This chain links TRBV10-1 with TRBJ1-2; the D is unclear. The V gene lost 5 bases and the J gene lost 4 bases, with 23 bases spanning the gap. This CDR3 region has 17 residues. Germline loops: CDR1 WNHNN, CDR2 SYGVQD (reference sequence). CDR3 sequence reads: CASSTYKRSRKTYGYTF. The CDR3 DNA reads TGCGCCAGCAGTACATACAAAAGATCGCGAAAGACCTATGGCTACACCTTC.

Comment on this clonotype: A much larger clone differs from this one at a single base, so this may be a read error. The V gene is TRBV20-1, the J gene TRBJ2-7; 11 nucleotides line up with TRBD1. CDR3 length equals 13 residues. Germline CDR1 reads DFQATT; CDR2 reads SNEGSKA (reference sequence). V shed 6 bases and J 6 bases; nucleotides not matched to a gene: 7. The CDR3 sequence: CSAGRDRGVEQYF. CDR3 DNA: TGCAGTGCGGGCCGGGACAGGGGGGTCGAGCAGTACTTC.

Only one count was recorded for this clonotype. V gene TRBV9 combines with J gene TRBJ2-1, with D maybe TRBD2 (7 bases). The CDR3 is 15 amino acids. Deletions cut 4 bases from V and 2 bases from J, with 13 bases between. The germline V gene has CDR1 SGDLS and CDR2 YYNGEE. CDR3 sequence (DNA): TGTGCCAGCAGCACCACGGGGGGCCCCTACAATGAGCAGTTCTTC. This translates into CASSTTGGPYNEQFF.

This clonotype was observed a few times. The conserved phenylalanine or tryptophan normally closing the CDR3 is absent here, so this likely arose from a read error. This rearrangement joins TRBV30 to TRBJ2-1; D is perhaps TRBD1 (6 bases). This CDR3 has 13 residues. V lost 1 base, J lost 7 bases, and 11 bases lay in between. The germline CDR1 and CDR2 sequences are GTSNPN and SVGIG (reference sequence). This CDR3 reads CAWSDGQKNEQFL. Written as DNA, the CDR3 is TGTGCCTGGAGTGACGGACAGAAAAATGAGCAGTTCCTC.

This clonotype was seen ten or more times. The chain couples TRBV20-1 to TRBJ1-1; D is ambiguous. Germline CDR1 DFQATT, CDR2 SNEGSKA (reference sequence). The CDR3 covers 13 residues. V was trimmed by 5 bases and J by 2 bases, leaving 12 bases between them. CDR3 nucleotide sequence: TGCAGTGCTTCTCCTACCACAAACACTGAAGCTTTCTTT. Protein sequence: CSASPTTNTEAFF.

The J gene is TRBJ1-1, the V gene TRBV10-1, with D unresolved. Germline values: CDR1 WNHNN, CDR2 SYGVQD (reference sequence). Trimming took off 6 bases at V and 3 bases at J, with 8 bases between the two ends. The CDR3 length is 12 residues. This chain's CDR3 is CASRSGHTEAFF. The DNA of the CDR3 is TGCGCCAGCAGGTCCGGGCACACTGAAGCTTTCTTT.

This clonotype has a count of ten or more. For the CDR3, the DNA is TGTGCCTGGGGTGGGTCGCGTTATAGAAAGACCTATGGCTACACCTTC. Its protein is CAWGGSRYRKTYGYTF. The chain recombines TRBV30 with TRBJ1-2; D remains unclear. Germline V gives CDR1 GTSNPN, CDR2 SVGIG (reference sequence). This CDR3 has 16 amino acids. The ends were cut back, 5 bases at V and 4 bases at J, with 23 bases in the middle.

This clonotype was counted a few times. The chain employs TRBV6-6 and TRBJ2-5, with D tentatively TRBD2 (6 bases). With 2 bases removed from V and 4 bases from J, the gap between germline ends came to 14 bases. CDR3 length equals 15 residues. The germline V gene has CDR1 MNHNY and CDR2 SVGAGI (reference sequence). CDR3 sequence reads: CASSYLTRRPETQYF. DNA of the CDR3: TGTGCCAGCAGTTACCTGACTAGGCGGCCAGAGACCCAGTACTTC.

V usage is TRBV5-1 and J usage is TRBJ2-3, with 7 bases that match TRBD2. V shed 3 bases, J shed 0 bases, and the junction held 7 bases outside the gene matches. The germline V gene has CDR1 SGHRS and CDR2 YFSETQ. This CDR3 spans 16 amino acids. CDR3 region: CASSSGTKYSTDTQYF. The CDR3 DNA sequence: TGCGCCAGCAGCTCCGGGACTAAGTATAGCACAGATACGCAGTATTTT.

This clonotype came up many times. The chain recombines TRBV18 with TRBJ1-3; D uncertain. The CDR3 loop spans 15 amino acids. Germline V CDR1 and CDR2: KGHSH, LQKENI. V lost 0 bases, J lost 3 bases, and 9 bases lay in between. The chain's CDR3 is CASSPPLDGGNTIYF. As DNA, the CDR3 is TGTGCCAGCTCACCACCGCTGGATGGTGGAAACACCATATATTTT.

With respect to this clonotype: It may be a read error: a sequence one base away is much more abundant. The chain has TRBV6-5 and TRBJ1-6, with 9 positions matching TRBD1. The germline gives CDR1 MNHEY, CDR2 SVGAGI. V trimming: 8 bases; J trimming: 6 bases; junction bases outside the gene matches: 14. CDR3 length: 17 amino acids. In DNA, the CDR3 is TGTGCCAGCGTGGGGACCCCCGGGACAGGGCTTAATTCACCCCTCCACTTT. It encodes CASVGTPGTGLNSPLHF.

There are many counts of this clonotype. This rearrangement joins TRBV2 to TRBJ2-7; no firm D call. The CDR3 runs to 12 residues. With 5 bases removed from V and 7 bases from J, the gap between germline ends came to 12 bases. Germline CDR1 is SNHLY and CDR2 is FYNNEI. This CDR3 is CASSFTLGEQYF. Written as DNA, the CDR3 is TGTGCCAGCAGTTTTACTCTCGGGGAGCAGTACTTC.

In its sample, this clonotype was seen many times. The rearrangement links TRBV6-5 to TRBJ1-3; D not certain. The CDR3 is 14 amino acids. Germline CDR1 and CDR2: MNHEY and SVGAGI. Trimming took 6 bases from V and 3 from J, leaving 12 bases between them. The CDR3 loop is CASRQADFGNTIYF. CDR3 in DNA: TGTGCCAGCAGGCAGGCAGATTTTGGAAACACCATATATTTT.